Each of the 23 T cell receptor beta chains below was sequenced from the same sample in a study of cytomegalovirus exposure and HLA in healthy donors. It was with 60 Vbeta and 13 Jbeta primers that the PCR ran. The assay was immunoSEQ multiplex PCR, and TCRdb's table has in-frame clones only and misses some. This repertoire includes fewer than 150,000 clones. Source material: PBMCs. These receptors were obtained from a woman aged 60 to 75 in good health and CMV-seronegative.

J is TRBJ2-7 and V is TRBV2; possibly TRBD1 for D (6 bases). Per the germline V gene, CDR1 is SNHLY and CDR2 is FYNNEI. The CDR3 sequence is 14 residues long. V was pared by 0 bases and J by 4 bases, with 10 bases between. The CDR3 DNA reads TGTGCCAGCAGTGAAGCGACAGGTCCATACGAGCAGTACTTC. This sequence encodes CASSEATGPYEQYF.

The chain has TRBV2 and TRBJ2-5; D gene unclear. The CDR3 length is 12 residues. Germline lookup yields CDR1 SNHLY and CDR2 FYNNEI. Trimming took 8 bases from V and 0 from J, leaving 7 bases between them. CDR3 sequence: CASSVDQETQYF. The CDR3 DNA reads TGTGCCAGCTCGGTGGACCAAGAGACCCAGTACTTC.

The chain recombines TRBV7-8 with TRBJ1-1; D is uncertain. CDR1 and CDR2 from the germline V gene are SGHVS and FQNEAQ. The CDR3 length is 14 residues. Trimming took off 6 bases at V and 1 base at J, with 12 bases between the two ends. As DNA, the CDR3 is TGTGCCAGCAGTATATTGGGAGGGAACACTGAAGCTTTCTTT. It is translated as CASSILGGNTEAFF.

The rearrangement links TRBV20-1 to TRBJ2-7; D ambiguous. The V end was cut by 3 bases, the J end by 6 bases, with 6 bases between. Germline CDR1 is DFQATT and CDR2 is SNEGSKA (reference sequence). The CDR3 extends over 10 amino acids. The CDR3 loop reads CSASLFEQYF. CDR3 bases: TGCAGTGCTAGCCTATTCGAGCAGTACTTC.

The chain's CDR3 is CASSRGRSVYQPQHF. DNA of the CDR3: TGTGCCAGCAGTCGCGGGAGGTCGGTATATCAGCCCCAGCATTTT. The rearrangement links TRBV6-1 to TRBJ1-5; unclear D gene. In germline, CDR1 is MNHNS, CDR2 SASEGT. V lost 5 bases and J 5 bases, leaving 16 bases between the germline ends. The CDR3 spans 15 residues.

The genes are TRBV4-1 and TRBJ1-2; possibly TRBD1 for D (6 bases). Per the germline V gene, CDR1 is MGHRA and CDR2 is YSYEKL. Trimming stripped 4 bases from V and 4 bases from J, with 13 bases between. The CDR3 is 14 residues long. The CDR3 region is CASSPGWTVYGYTF. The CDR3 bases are TGCGCCAGCAGCCCAGGATGGACAGTCTATGGCTACACCTTC.

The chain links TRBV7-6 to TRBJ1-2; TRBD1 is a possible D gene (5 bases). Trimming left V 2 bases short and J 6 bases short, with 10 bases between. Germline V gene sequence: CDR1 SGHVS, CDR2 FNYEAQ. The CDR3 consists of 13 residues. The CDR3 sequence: CASSLQGLDGYTF. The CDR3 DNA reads TGTGCCAGCAGCTTACAGGGTTTGGATGGCTACACCTTC. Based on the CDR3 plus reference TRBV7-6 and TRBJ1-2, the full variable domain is GAGVSQSPRYKVTKRGQDVALRCDPISGHVSLYWYRQALGQGPEFLTYFNYEAQQDKSGLPNDRFSAERPEGSISTLTIQRTEQRDSAMYRCASSLQGLDGYTFGSGTRLTVV.

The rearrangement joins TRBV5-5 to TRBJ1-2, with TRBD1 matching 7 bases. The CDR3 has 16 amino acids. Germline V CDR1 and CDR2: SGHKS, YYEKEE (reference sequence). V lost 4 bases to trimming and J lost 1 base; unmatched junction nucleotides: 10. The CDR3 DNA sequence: TGTGCCAGCAGCACGGGACAGAATCCGATTAACTATGGCTACACCTTC. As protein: CASSTGQNPINYGYTF.

The chain's CDR3 is CASRAGTGAHQPQHF. The CDR3 DNA reads as TGTGCCAGCAGAGCCGGGACAGGGGCCCATCAGCCCCAGCATTTT. This sequence joins TRBV2 and TRBJ1-5, with 10 bases that match TRBD1. The CDR3 is 15 amino acids. V lost 6 bases and J lost 5; bases outside the gene matches: 7. Germline V lookup: CDR1 SNHLY, CDR2 FYNNEI.

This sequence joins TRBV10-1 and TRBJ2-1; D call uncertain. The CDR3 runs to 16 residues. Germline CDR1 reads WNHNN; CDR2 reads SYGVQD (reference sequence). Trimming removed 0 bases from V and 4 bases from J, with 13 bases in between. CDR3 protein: CASSESGTRGYNEQFF. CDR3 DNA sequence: TGCGCCAGCAGTGAGTCGGGCACACGTGGGTACAATGAGCAGTTCTTC.

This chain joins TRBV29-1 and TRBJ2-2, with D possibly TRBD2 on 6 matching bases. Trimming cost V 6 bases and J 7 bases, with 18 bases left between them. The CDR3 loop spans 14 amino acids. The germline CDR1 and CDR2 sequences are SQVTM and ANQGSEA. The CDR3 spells CSVARLEGVGELFF. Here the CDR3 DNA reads TGCAGCGTGGCAAGGCTGGAGGGAGTCGGGGAGCTGTTTTTT.

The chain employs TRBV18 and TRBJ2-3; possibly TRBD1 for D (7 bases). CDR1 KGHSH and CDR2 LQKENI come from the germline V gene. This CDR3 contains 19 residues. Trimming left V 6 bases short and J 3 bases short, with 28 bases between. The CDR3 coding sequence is TGTGCCAGCTCGCTTTCGGTCAGGGGGACAACTAGCAGGACAGATACGCAGTATTTT. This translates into CASSLSVRGTTSRTDTQYF.

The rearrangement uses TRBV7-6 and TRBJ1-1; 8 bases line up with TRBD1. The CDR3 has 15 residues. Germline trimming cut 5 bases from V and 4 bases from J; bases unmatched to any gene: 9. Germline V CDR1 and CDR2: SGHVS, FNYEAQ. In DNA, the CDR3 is TGTGCCAGCAGCCTTGGACAGGGAGGCGTCACTGAAGCTTTCTTT. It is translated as CASSLGQGGVTEAFF. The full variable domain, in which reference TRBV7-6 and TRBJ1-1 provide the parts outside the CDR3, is GAGVSQSPRYKVTKRGQDVALRCDPISGHVSLYWYRQALGQGPEFLTYFNYEAQQDKSGLPNDRFSAERPEGSISTLTIQRTEQRDSAMYRCASSLGQGGVTEAFFGQGTRLTVV.

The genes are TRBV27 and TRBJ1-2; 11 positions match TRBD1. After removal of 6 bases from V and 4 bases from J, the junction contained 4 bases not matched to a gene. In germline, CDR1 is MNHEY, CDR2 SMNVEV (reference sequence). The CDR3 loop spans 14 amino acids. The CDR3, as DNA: TGTGCCAGCAGCGGACAGGGGGCGGGCTATGGCTACACCTTC. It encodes CASSGQGAGYGYTF.

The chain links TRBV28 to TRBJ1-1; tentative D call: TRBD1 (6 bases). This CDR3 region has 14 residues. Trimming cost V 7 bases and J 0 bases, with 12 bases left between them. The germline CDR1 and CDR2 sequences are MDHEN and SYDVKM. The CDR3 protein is CASITTGMNTEAFF. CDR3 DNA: TGTGCCAGCATCACCACAGGGATGAACACTGAAGCTTTCTTT.

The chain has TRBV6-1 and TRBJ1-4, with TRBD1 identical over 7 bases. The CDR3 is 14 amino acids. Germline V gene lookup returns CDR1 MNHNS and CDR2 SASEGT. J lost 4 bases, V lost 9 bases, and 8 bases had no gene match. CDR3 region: CASASGQLNEKLFF. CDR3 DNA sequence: TGTGCCAGTGCCTCGGGACAGCTTAATGAAAAACTGTTTTTT.

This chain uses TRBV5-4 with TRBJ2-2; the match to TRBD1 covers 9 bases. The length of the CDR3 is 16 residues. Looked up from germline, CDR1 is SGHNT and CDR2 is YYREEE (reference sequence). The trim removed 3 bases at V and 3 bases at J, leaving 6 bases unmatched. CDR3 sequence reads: CASSSKQGADTGELFF. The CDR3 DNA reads TGTGCCAGCAGCTCTAAACAGGGGGCGGACACCGGGGAGCTGTTTTTT.

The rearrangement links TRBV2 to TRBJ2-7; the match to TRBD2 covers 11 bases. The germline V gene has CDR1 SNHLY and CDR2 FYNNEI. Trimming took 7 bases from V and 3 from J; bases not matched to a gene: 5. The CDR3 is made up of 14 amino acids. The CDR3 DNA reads TGTGCCAGCAACGTAGCGGGGGGGAGCTACGAGCAGTACTTC. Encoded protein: CASNVAGGSYEQYF.

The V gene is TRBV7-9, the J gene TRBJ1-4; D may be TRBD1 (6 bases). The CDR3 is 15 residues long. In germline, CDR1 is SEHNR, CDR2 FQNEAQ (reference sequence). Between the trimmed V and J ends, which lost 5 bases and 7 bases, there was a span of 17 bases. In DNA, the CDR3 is TGTGCCAGCAGCCCCCGGACAGAAATTTCTGAAAAACTGTTTTTT. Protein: CASSPRTEISEKLFF.

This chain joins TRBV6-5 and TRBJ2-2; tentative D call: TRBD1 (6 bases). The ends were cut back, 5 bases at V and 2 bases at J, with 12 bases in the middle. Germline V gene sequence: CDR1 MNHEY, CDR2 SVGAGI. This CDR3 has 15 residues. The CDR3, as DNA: TGTGCCAGCAGTAGTTCGGGACACAACACCGGGGAGCTGTTTTTT. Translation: CASSSSGHNTGELFF.

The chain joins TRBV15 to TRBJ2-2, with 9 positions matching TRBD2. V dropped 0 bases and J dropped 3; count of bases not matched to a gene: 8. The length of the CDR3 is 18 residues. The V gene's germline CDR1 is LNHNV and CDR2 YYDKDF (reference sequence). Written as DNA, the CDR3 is TGTGCCACCAGCAGAGATACTTGGCGGGAGGGCTACACCGGGGAGCTGTTTTTT. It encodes CATSRDTWREGYTGELFF.

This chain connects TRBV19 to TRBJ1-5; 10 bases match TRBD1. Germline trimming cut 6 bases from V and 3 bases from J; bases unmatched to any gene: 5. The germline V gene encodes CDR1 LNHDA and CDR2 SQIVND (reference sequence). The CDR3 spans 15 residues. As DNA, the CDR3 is TGTGCCAGTAGCCAGACAGGGGGCTTCAATCAGCCCCAGCATTTT. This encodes CASSQTGGFNQPQHF.

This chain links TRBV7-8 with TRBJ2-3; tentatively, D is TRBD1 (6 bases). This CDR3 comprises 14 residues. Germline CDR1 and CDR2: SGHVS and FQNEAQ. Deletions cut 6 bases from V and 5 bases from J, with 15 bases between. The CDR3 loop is CASSSQQGLDTQYF. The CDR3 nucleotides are TGTGCCAGCAGTTCACAACAGGGTTTAGATACGCAGTATTTT. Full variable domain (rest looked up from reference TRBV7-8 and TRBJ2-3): GAGVSQSPRYKVAKRGQDVALRCDPISGHVSLFWYQQALGQGPEFLTYFQNEAQLDKSGLPSDRFFAERPEGSVSTLKIQRTQQEDSAVYLCASSSQQGLDTQYFGPGTRLTVL.